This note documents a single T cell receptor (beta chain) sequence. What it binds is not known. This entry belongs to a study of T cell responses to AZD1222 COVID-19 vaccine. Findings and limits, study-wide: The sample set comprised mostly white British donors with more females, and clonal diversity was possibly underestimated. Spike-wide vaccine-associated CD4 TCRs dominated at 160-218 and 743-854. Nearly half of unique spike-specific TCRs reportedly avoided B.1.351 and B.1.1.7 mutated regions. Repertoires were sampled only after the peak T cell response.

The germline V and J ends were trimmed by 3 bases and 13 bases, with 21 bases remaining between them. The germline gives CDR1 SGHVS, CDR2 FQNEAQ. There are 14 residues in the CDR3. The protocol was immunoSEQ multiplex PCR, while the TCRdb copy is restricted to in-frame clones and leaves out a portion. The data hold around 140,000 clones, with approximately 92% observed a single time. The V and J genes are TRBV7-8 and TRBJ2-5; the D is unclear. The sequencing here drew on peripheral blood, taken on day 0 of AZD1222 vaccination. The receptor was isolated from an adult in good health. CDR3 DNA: TGTGCCAGCAGCTTTGCCTCTCTTTCCCGGTCTGCGTACTTC. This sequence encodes CASSFASLSRSAYF.